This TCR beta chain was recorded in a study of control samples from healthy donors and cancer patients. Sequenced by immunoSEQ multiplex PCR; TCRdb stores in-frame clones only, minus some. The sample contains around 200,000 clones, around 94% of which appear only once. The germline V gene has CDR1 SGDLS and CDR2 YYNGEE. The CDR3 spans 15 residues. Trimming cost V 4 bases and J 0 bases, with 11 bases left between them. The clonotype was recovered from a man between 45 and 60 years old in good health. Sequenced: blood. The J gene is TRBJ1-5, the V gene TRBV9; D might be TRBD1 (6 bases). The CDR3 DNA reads TGTGCCAGCAGCCCGGGACACTATAGCAATCAGCCCCAGCATTTT. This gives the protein CASSPGHYSNQPQHF.